Listed below are T cell receptor beta chains from one sample, sequenced in a study of patients and donors after allogeneic stem cell transplantation. TCRdb fed the RT-PCR reads into MiXCR, producing one record per CDR3 protein. The repertoire holds about 25,000 distinct CDR3 sequences, with about 45% as singletons. Sequencing used blood, either unsorted or a sorted T cell fraction (not recorded which). Receptors originate from a human donor who was either an allogeneic HSCT recipient or a stem cell or donor lymphocyte infusion donor (not recorded which). It is not recorded whose cells these are; they may come from a transplant donor. The CDR3 runs from the conserved cysteine through the conserved F or W. A D gene is named only where the DNA matches it firmly. Not all rows give a size; the values are once, few, many and, for expanded clones, a class.

j_call d_call v_call clone_size cdr3_aa cdr3_nt
TRBJ1-1 TRBD1 TRBV13 few CASSTGTGQGFF TGTGCCAGCAGCACCGGGACAGGCCAGGGTTTCTTT
TRBJ2-3 - TRBV9 - CASSLSSTDTQYF TGTGCCAGCAGCCTTTCTAGCACAGATACGCAGTATTTT
TRBJ2-5 - TRBV5-1 - CASSLDQPQETQYF TGCGCCAGCAGCTTGGATCAGCCGCAAGAGACCCAGTACTTC
TRBJ1-1 - TRBV5-1 few CASSHGGTEAFF TGCGCCAGCAGCCACGGAGGCACTGAAGCTTTCTTT
TRBJ1-1 - TRBV5-1 - CASSLQGGNTEAFF TGCGCCAGCAGCTTGCAGGGCGGGAACACTGAAGCTTTCTTT
TRBJ2-3 - TRBV12-3/TRBV12-4 once CASSLGLGDTDTQYF TGTGCCAGCAGTTTGGGCCTGGGGGACACAGATACGCAGTATTTT
TRBJ2-3 - TRBV7-8 - CASSLGVRGTDTQYF TGTGCCAGCAGCTTAGGCGTCAGGGGAACAGATACGCAGTATTTT
TRBJ1-1 - TRBV5-5 few CASSLEGSTEAFF TGTGCCAGCAGCTTGGAGGGGAGCACTGAAGCTTTCTTT
TRBJ1-1 - TRBV5-1 few CASSLLGTPRAAFF TGCGCCAGCAGCCTGTTAGGGACGCCCCGAGCAGCTTTCTTT
TRBJ2-5 - TRBV12-3/TRBV12-4 - CASTRSVGETQYF TGTGCCAGCACCCGCTCGGTGGGAGAGACCCAGTACTTC
TRBJ1-2 - TRBV29-1 - CSTSGQPTYGYTF TGCAGCACCTCCGGACAGCCAACCTATGGCTACACCTTC
TRBJ2-5 TRBD2 TRBV12-3/TRBV12-4 - CASSLSGVETQYF TGTGCCAGCAGTCTGAGCGGGGTAGAGACCCAGTACTTC
TRBJ2-1 - TRBV14 - CASSPFAVGEQFF TGTGCCAGCAGCCCGTTCGCGGTGGGTGAGCAGTTCTTC
TRBJ1-1 - TRBV6-5 few CASSYTRATEAFF TGTGCCAGCAGTTACACCCGGGCCACTGAAGCTTTCTTT
TRBJ2-3 - TRBV28 - CASSLMQSTDTQYF TGTGCCAGCAGTTTAATGCAGAGCACAGATACGCAGTATTTT
TRBJ1-5 TRBD1 TRBV2 few CASRRQGYSNQPQHF TGTGCCAGCAGACGACAGGGCTACAGCAATCAGCCCCAGCATTTT
TRBJ1-4 - TRBV6-6 few CASSSRAGEEKLFF TGTGCCAGCAGCAGTAGGGCAGGCGAAGAAAAACTGTTTTTT
TRBJ2-2 - TRBV4-2 - CASSQELGAHTGELFF TGTGCCAGCAGCCAAGAGTTGGGGGCGCACACCGGGGAGCTGTTTTTT
TRBJ1-1 - TRBV5-1 - CASSLATENTEAFF TGCGCCAGCAGCTTGGCGACAGAGAACACTGAAGCTTTCTTT
TRBJ1-5 TRBD1 TRBV20-1 few CSAGGQGQNQPQHF TGCAGTGCCGGGGGACAGGGCCAGAATCAGCCCCAGCATTTT
TRBJ2-1 - TRBV11-1 once CASSKGLYNEQFF TGTGCCAGCAGCAAGGGACTTTACAATGAGCAGTTCTTC
TRBJ2-7 - TRBV7-9 - CASSPRGADSYEQYF TGTGCCAGCAGCCCTCGCGGGGCGGACTCCTACGAGCAGTACTTC
TRBJ2-5 - TRBV7-9 - CASSWPGEEVTQYF TGTGCCAGCAGTTGGCCAGGGGAGGAGGTGACCCAGTACTTC
TRBJ1-2 - TRBV7-9 few CASSSVWVPPSPYGYTF TGTGCCAGCAGCTCCGTTTGGGTTCCTCCTTCCCCCTATGGCTACACCTTC
TRBJ1-1 - TRBV10-3 many CAISGGATEAFF TGTGCCATCAGTGGCGGGGCTACTGAAGCTTTCTTT
TRBJ2-7 TRBD2 TRBV10-3 - CAISESIAGGPYEQYF TGTGCCATCAGTGAGTCAATAGCGGGAGGGCCCTACGAGCAGTACTTC
TRBJ2-7 TRBD1 TRBV7-6 - CASSRDRGTYEQYF TGTGCCAGCAGCCGGGACAGGGGCACCTACGAGCAGTACTTC
TRBJ2-2 TRBD2 TRBV7-9 - CASSLAGTGELFF TGTGCCAGCAGCCTAGCGGGCACCGGGGAGCTGTTTTTT
TRBJ1-2 TRBD1 TRBV12-3/TRBV12-4 few CASSPGTEIIYGYTF TGTGCCAGCAGTCCCGGGACAGAGATAATCTATGGCTACACCTTC
TRBJ1-5 - TRBV12-3/TRBV12-4 - CASSFGEADNQPQHF TGTGCCAGCAGTTTTGGGGAAGCGGACAATCAGCCCCAGCATTTT
TRBJ2-1 TRBD1 TRBV5-1 - CASSLATGVDEQFF TGCGCCAGCAGCTTAGCGACAGGGGTCGATGAGCAGTTCTTC
TRBJ1-5 TRBD1 TRBV27 few CASSWDRVGAPQHF TGTGCCAGCAGTTGGGACAGAGTAGGGGCGCCCCAGCATTTT
TRBJ2-7 - TRBV5-1 - CATKIEASSYEQYF TGCGCCACCAAGATTGAGGCCTCATCCTACGAGCAGTACTTC
TRBJ1-3 - TRBV20-1 few CSARGGAGQYSSLTGNTIYF TGCAGTGCTAGAGGGGGGGCAGGACAGTACTCCTCTCTGACTGGAAACACCATATATTTT
TRBJ1-5 - TRBV21-1 - CASSKATGQGAKYSNQPQHF TGTGCCAGCAGCAAAGCGACTGGACAGGGAGCCAAATATAGCAATCAGCCCCAGCATTTT
TRBJ1-6 TRBD1 TRBV27 few CASSSRQGSSYNSPLHF TGTGCCAGCAGTTCCCGACAGGGAAGCTCCTATAATTCACCCCTCCACTTT
TRBJ2-7 - TRBV5-1 - CASSPTSLSYEQYF TGCGCCAGCAGCCCGACTAGTCTGTCCTACGAGCAGTACTTC
TRBJ1-2 - TRBV6-5 few CASSYSRGNYGYTF TGTGCCAGCAGTTACTCCCGGGGCAACTATGGCTACACCTTC
TRBJ2-4 - TRBV29-1 few CSVGSGAKNIQYF TGCAGCGTTGGGTCGGGGGCCAAAAACATTCAGTACTTC
TRBJ2-2 - TRBV20-1 - CSARQSSNTGELFF TGCAGTGCCCGCCAGTCTTCGAACACCGGGGAGCTGTTTTTT
TRBJ1-3 - TRBV7-9 few CASSPGADGNTIYF TGTGCCAGCAGCCCGGGCGCGGATGGAAACACCATATATTTT
TRBJ1-2 - TRBV28 - CASNSNYGYTF TGTGCCAGCAACTCTAACTATGGCTACACCTTC
TRBJ2-3 - TRBV12-3/TRBV12-4 - CASSLTQGVTDTQYF TGTGCCAGCAGTCTTACGCAAGGGGTCACAGATACGCAGTATTTT
TRBJ2-1 TRBD2 TRBV20-1 - CSASLAGIFYEQFF TGCAGTGCCTCACTAGCGGGTATATTCTATGAGCAGTTCTTC
TRBJ1-6 - TRBV27 - CASSFKAGGTYNSPLHF TGTGCCAGCAGTTTTAAGGCAGGAGGAACCTATAATTCACCCCTCCACTTT
TRBJ2-7 - TRBV29-1 - CSAGGPEQYF TGCAGCGCTGGAGGGCCCGAGCAGTACTTC
TRBJ1-4 - TRBV12-3/TRBV12-4 few CASSFPDREKLFF TGTGCCAGCAGTTTCCCTGATCGGGAAAAACTGTTTTTT
TRBJ2-3 TRBD1 TRBV10-3 few CAISRDRGLADTQYF TGTGCCATCAGCCGAGACAGGGGGCTAGCAGATACGCAGTATTTT
TRBJ1-2 - TRBV15 - CATSRDSIYGYTF TGTGCCACCAGCAGAGATTCCATCTATGGCTACACCTTC